The T cell receptor beta chain under discussion was sequenced for a study of blood T cell repertoires in COVID-19. Study-wide context: The United States, Italy and Spain provided the acute and convalescent COVID-19 samples. In each case, the material was cDNA or gDNA derived from T cells, B-cell-depleted T cells, or PBMCs.

TCRdb's table, derived via immunoSEQ multiplex PCR, lists solely in-frame clones and lacks some. The top ten clones hold less than 20% of a sample with 84,000 or so clones, less than 85% of them seen once. This clone has a handful of counts. The clonotype was recovered from a woman over 75 with acute or convalescent COVID-19. Sequencing was carried out using peripheral blood.

CDR3 amino acids: CASSKPLRDRDYGYTF. CDR3 nucleotide sequence: TGTGCCAGCAGCAAACCACTCCGGGACAGGGACTATGGCTACACCTTC. The chain uses TRBV21-1 and TRBJ1-2; TRBD1 is taken as the D call from the table, unchecked against the DNA. TRBV21-1 is designated a pseudogene. CDR3 length: 16 amino acids.